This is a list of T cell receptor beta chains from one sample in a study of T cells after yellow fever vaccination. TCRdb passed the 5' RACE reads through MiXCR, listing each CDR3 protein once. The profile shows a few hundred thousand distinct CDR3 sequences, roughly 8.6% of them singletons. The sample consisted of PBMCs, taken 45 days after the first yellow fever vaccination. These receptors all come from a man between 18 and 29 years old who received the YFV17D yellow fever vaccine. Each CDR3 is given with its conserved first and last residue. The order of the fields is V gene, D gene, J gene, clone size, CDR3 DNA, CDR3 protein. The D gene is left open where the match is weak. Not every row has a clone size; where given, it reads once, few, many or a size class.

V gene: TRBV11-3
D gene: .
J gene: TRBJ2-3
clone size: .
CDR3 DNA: TGTGCCAGCAGCTTCGACACAGGGGATACGCAGTATTTT
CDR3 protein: CASSFDTGDTQYF

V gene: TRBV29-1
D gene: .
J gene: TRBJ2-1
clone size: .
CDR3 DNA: TGCAGCGTTGAGACAGTTAATACCCCCAATGAGCAGTTCTTC
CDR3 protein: CSVETVNTPNEQFF

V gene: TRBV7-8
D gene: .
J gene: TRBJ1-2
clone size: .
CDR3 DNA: TGTGCCAGCAGCCCTCGGAGGGGAGCTAACTATGGCTACACCTTC
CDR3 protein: CASSPRRGANYGYTF

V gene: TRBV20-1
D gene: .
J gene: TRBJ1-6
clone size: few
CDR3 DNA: TGCAGTGCTAGAGATTGGGCAGTCTATAATTCACCCCTCCACTTT
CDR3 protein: CSARDWAVYNSPLHF

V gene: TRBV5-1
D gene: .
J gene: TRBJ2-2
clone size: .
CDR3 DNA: TGCACCAGCAGCCCCAACAGTTCCGGGGAGCTGTTTTTT
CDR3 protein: CTSSPNSSGELFF

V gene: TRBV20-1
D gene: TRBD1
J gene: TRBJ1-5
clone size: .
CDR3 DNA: TGCAGTGCTAGAAAACCGGGACAGGGTGAAAGCAATCAGCCCCAGCATTTT
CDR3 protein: CSARKPGQGESNQPQHF

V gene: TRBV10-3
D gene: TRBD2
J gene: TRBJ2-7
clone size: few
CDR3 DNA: TGTGCCATCAGTCCGGGACTAGCGGTTAGCTCCTACGAGCAGTACTTC
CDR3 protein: CAISPGLAVSSYEQYF

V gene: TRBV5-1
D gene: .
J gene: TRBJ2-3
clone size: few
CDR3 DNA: TGCGCCACCTCCGAGGGGGGGAGCTCGTTGGCAGATACGCAGTATTTT
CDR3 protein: CATSEGGSSLADTQYF

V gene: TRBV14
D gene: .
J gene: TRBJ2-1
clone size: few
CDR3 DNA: TGTGCCAGCAGCCAAGAATCCCTGGTTGGGTACAATGAGCAGTTCTTC
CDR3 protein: CASSQESLVGYNEQFF

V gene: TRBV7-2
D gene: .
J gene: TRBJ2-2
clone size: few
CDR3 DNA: TGTGCCATCGCCACTAGCCTAAACACCGGGGAGCTGTTTTTT
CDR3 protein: CAIATSLNTGELFF

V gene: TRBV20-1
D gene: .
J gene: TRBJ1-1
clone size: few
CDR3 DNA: TGCAGTGCTAGCGGGGGGGGCGCTTTCTTT
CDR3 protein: CSASGGGAFF

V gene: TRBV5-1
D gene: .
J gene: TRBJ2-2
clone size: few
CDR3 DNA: TGCGCCAGCAAGGGGCAGGGGACCGGGGAGCTGTTTTTT
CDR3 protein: CASKGQGTGELFF

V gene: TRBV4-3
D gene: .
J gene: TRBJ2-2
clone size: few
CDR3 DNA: TGCGCCAGCAGCCAAGCTATCGTTGGGGTGTTCGGGGAGCTGTTTTTT
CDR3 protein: CASSQAIVGVFGELFF

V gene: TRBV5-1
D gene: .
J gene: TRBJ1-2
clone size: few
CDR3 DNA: TGCGCCAGCAGTTCCACAGCCGGGGAAGGCTACACCTTC
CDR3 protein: CASSSTAGEGYTF

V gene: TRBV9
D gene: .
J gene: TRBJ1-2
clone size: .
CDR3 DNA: TGTGCCAGCAGCGTTACGGGGATTTCGGGTGGCCACACCTTC
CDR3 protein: CASSVTGISGGHTF